Below, 7 T cell receptor beta chains from the same sample are listed, as sequenced in a study of T-cell reconstitution after alpha-beta-depleted transplantation in children. The TCRbeta library was prepared with unique molecular identifiers. TCRdb processed the PCR reads anew with MiXCR; each CDR3 protein has one entry. The sample lists over 85,000 distinct CDR3 sequences, around 6.1% occurring once. The sequencing here drew on PBMCs, mostly from graft donor cells, taken 60 days after TCRalphabeta/CD19-depleted stem cell transplant. The receptors were sampled from a female patient aged 2-10 years who had a stem cell transplant for Fanconi anemia, so the T cells may come from the graft donor.

V usage is TRBV18 and J usage is TRBJ2-7, with 9 bases identical to TRBD1. CDR3 length equals 14 residues. CDR1 KGHSH and CDR2 LQKENI come from the germline V gene. J lost 5 bases, V lost 3 bases, and 5 bases had no gene match. Here the CDR3 DNA reads TGTGCCAGCTCACCCCACAGGGGGCAGAACGAGCAGTACTTC. Its protein is CASSPHRGQNEQYF.

This clonotype was observed many times. The V gene is TRBV29-1, the J gene TRBJ2-1; TRBD1 matches 7 bases. Trimming at V came to 3 bases and at J to 3 bases, leaving 5 bases not matched to a gene. The CDR3 is 14 residues long. The germline V gene encodes CDR1 SQVTM and CDR2 ANQGSEA. For the CDR3, the DNA is TGCAGCGTTGATCGGACAGGCATCTACAATGAGCAGTTCTTC. It translates to CSVDRTGIYNEQFF.

The table lists this clonotype with many counts. The chain is built from TRBV7-3 and TRBJ2-1; 12 nucleotides agree with TRBD2. Trimming at V came to 4 bases and at J to 0 bases, leaving 1 base not matched to a gene. Germline V gene data show CDR1 as SGHTA and CDR2 as FQGTGA. This CDR3 is built from 16 residues. Here the CDR3 DNA reads TGTGCCAGCAGCTCACTAGCGGGGGGCTCCTACAATGAGCAGTTCTTC. Translation: CASSSLAGGSYNEQFF.

This clonotype showed up many times. This chain links TRBV28 with TRBJ2-3, with D uncertain. Germline assignment: CDR1 MDHEN and CDR2 SYDVKM. This CDR3 is built from 16 residues. The V end was cut by 4 bases, the J end by 1 base, with 15 bases between. CDR3 DNA: TGTGCCAGCAGTTCCGTTTCTGCTCCCGGCACAGATACGCAGTATTTT. Translating gives CASSSVSAPGTDTQYF.

V and J are TRBV7-6 and TRBJ2-5; D might be TRBD1 or TRBD2, each matching 5 bases. With 5 bases removed from V and 5 bases from J, the gap between germline ends came to 9 bases. From germline, CDR1 is SGHVS and CDR2 FNYEAQ. The CDR3 length is 12 residues. The CDR3 here is CASSPWGETQYF. The CDR3 DNA reads as TGTGCCAGCAGCCCCTGGGGGGAGACCCAGTACTTC.

This clonotype was recorded at least ten times. The chain uses TRBV4-2 and TRBJ2-1; 12 bases agree with TRBD2. The CDR3 has 17 amino acids. Per germline, CDR1 LGHNA and CDR2 YNFKEQ. The V segment lost 4 bases and the J segment 7 bases; nucleotides outside the gene matches: 11. CDR3 DNA: TGTGCCAGCAGCCCCTTTTTTAGACTAGCGGGAGATAATGAGCAGTTCTTC. This sequence encodes CASSPFFRLAGDNEQFF.

This clonotype was recorded many times. V usage is TRBV18 and J usage is TRBJ2-2, with unresolved D. V lost 2 bases and J 4 bases, leaving 5 bases between the germline ends. CDR1 is KGHSH, CDR2 LQKENI, per germline. The CDR3 is made up of 13 amino acids. CDR3 residues: CASSPGSTGELFF. The CDR3 coding sequence is TGTGCCAGCTCACCAGGATCCACCGGGGAGCTGTTTTTT.